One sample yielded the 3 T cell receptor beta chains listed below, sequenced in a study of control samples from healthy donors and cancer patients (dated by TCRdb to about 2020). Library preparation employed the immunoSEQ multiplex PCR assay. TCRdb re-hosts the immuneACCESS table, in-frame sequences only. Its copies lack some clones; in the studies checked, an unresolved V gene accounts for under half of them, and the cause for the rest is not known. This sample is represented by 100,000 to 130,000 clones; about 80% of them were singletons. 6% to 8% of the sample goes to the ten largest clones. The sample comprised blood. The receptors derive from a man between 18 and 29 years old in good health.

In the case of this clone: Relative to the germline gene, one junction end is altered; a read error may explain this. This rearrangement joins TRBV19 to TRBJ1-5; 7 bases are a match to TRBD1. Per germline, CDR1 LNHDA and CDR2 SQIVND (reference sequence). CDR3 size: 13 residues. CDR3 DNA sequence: TGTGCCAGTAGTTTAGACAGGGATCAGCCCCAGCATTTT. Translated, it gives CASSLDRDQPQHF.

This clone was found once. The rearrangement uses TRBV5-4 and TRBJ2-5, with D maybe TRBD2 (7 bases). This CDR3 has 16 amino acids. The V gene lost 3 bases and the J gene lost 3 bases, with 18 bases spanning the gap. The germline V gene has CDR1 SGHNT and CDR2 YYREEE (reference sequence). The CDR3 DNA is TGTGCCAGCAGCTCCCAAGGGGGGGGAGCGGAAGAGACCCAGTACTTC. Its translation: CASSSQGGGAEETQYF.

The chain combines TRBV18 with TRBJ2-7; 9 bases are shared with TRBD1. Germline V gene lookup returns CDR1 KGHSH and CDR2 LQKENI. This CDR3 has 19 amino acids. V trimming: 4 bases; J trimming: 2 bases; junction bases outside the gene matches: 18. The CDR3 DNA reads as TGTGCCAGCTCACGTAGTTTCCCACGAAACAGGGGGCATCCCTACGAGCAGTACTTC. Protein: CASSRSFPRNRGHPYEQYF.